This T cell receptor (beta chain) was identified in a study of T cell repertoires in cytomegalovirus infection. In the study overall: Recently identified HLA-C-restricted CMV epitopes were among the peptides used. Matching HLA type, along with CMV infection, was indicated by public TCR beta signatures. Whole-study findings and limits: In two of eight donors, the top clonotype was HLA-C-restricted CMV-specific. Of the TCR beta families, the public ones yielded a cumulative frequency that identified carriers of CMV plus the relevant HLA.

With respect to this clonotype: Its specificity is not known.

The CDR3 is 15 amino acids. Germline values: CDR1 SGHRS, CDR2 YFSETQ. Unmatched junction bases numbered 5, after V lost 4 bases and J lost 6 bases. A single record per CDR3 protein comes from TCRdb applying MiXCR to the reads. The table shows around 500,000 distinct CDR3 sequences, with under 45% occurring only once. This TCR was sampled from a human donor in good health (CMV status not recorded). Some clones in this sample may be carry-over from other donors' samples. This material consisted of cultured PBMCs, taken from culture after CMV antigen stimulation. The rearrangement links TRBV5-1 to TRBJ2-2; TRBD2 agrees at 11 bases. The CDR3 DNA is TGCGCCAGCAGCCAACTAGCGGGAGTTGCCGGGGAGCTGTTTTTT. Amino acids: CASSQLAGVAGELFF.